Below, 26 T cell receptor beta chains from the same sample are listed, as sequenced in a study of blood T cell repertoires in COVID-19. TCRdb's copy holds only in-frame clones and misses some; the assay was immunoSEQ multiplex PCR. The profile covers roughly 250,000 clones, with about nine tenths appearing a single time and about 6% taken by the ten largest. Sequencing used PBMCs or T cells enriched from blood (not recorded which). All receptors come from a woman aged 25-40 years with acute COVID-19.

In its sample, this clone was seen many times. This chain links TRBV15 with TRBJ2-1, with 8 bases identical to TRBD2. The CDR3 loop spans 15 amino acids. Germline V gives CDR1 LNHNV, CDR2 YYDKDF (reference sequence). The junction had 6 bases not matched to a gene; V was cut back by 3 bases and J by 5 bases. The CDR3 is CATSREREMDNEQFF. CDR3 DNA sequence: TGTGCCACCAGCAGGGAGCGGGAGATGGACAATGAGCAGTTCTTC.

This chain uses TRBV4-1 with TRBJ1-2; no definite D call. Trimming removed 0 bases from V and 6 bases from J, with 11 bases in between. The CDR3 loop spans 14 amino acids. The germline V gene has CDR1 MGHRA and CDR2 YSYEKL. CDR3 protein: CASSQEVPSDGYTF. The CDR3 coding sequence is TGCGCCAGCAGCCAAGAGGTGCCATCGGATGGCTACACCTTC.

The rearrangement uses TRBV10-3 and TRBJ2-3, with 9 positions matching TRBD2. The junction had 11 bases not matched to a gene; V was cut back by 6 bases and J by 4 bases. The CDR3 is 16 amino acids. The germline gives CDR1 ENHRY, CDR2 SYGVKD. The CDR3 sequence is CAISPRLAGGADTQYF. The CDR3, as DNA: TGTGCCATCAGCCCTCGGCTTGCGGGAGGGGCAGATACGCAGTATTTT.

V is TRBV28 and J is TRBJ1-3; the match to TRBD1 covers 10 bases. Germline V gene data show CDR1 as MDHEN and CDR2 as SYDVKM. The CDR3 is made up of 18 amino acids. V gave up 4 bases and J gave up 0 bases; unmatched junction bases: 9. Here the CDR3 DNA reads TGTGCCAGCAGTTCCGAGGGACAGGGGCTTCTCTCTGGAAACACCATATATTTT. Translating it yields CASSSEGQGLLSGNTIYF.

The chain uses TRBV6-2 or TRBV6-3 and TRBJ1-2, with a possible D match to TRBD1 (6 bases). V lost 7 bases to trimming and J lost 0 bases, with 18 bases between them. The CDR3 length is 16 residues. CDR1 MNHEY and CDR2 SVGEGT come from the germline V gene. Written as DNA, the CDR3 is TGTGCCAGCATCCCCCGTGGTTGGACAGCTAACTATGGCTACACCTTC. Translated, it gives CASIPRGWTANYGYTF.

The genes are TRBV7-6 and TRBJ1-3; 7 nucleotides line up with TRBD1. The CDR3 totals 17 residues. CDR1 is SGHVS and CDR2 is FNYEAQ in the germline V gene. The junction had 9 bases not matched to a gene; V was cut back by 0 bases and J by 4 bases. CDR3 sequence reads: CASSLAAGGGSGNTIYF. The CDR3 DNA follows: TGTGCCAGCAGCTTAGCCGCAGGGGGAGGCTCCGGAAACACCATATATTTT.

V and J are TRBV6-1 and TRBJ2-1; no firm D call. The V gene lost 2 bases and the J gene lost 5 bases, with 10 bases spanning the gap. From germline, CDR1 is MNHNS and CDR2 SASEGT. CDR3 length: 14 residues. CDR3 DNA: TGTGCCAGCAGTGAAAACAGCAGAGACAATGAGCAGTTCTTC. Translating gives CASSENSRDNEQFF.

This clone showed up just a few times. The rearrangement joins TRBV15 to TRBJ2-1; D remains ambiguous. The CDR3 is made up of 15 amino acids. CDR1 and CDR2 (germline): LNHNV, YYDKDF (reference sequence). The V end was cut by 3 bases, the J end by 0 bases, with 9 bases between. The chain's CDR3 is CATSSLSRSYNEQFF. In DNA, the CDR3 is TGTGCCACCAGCAGCCTTTCTCGCTCCTACAATGAGCAGTTCTTC.

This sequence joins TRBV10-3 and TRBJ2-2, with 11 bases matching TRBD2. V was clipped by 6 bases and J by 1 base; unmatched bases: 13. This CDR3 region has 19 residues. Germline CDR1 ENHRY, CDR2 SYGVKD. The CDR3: CAISRSGTSGLKNTGELFF. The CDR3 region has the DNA TGTGCCATCAGCCGATCCGGGACTAGCGGTCTGAAGAACACCGGGGAGCTGTTTTTT.

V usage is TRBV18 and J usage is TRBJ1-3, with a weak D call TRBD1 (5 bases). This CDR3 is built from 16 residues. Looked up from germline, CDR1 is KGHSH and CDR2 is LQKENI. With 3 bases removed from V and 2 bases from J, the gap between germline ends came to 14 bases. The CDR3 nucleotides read TGTGCCAGCTCACCGAGTGAGACAGACCCTGGAAACACCATATATTTT. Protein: CASSPSETDPGNTIYF.

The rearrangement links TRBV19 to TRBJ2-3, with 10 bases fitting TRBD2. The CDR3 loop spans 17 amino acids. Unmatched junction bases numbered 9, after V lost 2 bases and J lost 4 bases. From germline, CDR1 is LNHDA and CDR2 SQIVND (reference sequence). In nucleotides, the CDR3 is TGTGCCAGTAGTATATTCCTAGCGGGGGTGTCCCCAGATACGCAGTATTTT. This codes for CASSIFLAGVSPDTQYF.

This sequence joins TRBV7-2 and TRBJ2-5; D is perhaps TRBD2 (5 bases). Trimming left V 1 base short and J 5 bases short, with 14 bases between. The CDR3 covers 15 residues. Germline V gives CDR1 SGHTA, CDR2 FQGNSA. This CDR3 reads CASSLGSSRGETQYF. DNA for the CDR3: TGTGCCAGCAGCTTAGGTAGCAGTCGCGGGGAGACCCAGTACTTC. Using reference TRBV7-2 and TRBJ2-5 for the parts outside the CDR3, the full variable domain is GAGVSQSPSNKVTEKGKDVELRCDPISGHTALYWYRQSLGQGLEFLIYFQGNSAPDKSGLPSDRFSAERTGGSVSTLTIQRTQQEDSAVYLCASSLGSSRGETQYFGPGTRLLVL.

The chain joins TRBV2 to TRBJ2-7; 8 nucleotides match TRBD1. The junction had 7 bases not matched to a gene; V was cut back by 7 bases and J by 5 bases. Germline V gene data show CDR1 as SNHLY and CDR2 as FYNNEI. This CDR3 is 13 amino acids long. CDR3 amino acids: CASTRDRGNEQYF. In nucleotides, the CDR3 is TGTGCCAGCACGCGCGACAGGGGAAACGAGCAGTACTTC.

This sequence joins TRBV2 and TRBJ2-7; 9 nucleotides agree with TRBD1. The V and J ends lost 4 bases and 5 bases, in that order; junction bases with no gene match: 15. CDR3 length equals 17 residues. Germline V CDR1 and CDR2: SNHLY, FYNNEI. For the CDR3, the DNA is TGTGCCAGCAGTGTAGCTCCGGGACAGGGAAATGTCGACGAGCAGTACTTC. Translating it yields CASSVAPGQGNVDEQYF. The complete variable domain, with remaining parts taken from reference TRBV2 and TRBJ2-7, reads EPEVTQTPSHQVTQMGQEVILRCVPISNHLYFYWYRQILGQKVEFLVSFYNNEISEKSEIFDDQFSVERPDGSNFTLKIRSTKLEDSAMYFCASSVAPGQGNVDEQYFGPGTRLTVT.

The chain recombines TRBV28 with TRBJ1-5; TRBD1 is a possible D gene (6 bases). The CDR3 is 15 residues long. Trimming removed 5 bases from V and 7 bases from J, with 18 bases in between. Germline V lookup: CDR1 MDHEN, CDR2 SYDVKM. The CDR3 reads CASSIRTGGAQPQHF. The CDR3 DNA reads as TGTGCCAGCAGTATCCGGACGGGGGGGGCACAGCCCCAGCATTTT.

The CDR3 coding sequence is TGTGCCAGCAGCTTGGGACAGAACACCGGGGAGCTGTTTTTT. It translates to CASSLGQNTGELFF. The chain joins TRBV7-6 to TRBJ2-2; possibly TRBD1 for D (6 bases). The V gene's germline CDR1 is SGHVS and CDR2 FNYEAQ. The V end was cut by 3 bases, the J end by 1 base, with 6 bases between. CDR3 length: 14 amino acids.

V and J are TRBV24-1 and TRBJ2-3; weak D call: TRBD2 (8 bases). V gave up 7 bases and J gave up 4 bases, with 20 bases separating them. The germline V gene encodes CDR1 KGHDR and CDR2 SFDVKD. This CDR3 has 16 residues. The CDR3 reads CATSPRGTRGADTQYF. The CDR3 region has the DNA TGTGCCACCAGCCCCAGGGGGACTAGGGGGGCAGATACGCAGTATTTT.

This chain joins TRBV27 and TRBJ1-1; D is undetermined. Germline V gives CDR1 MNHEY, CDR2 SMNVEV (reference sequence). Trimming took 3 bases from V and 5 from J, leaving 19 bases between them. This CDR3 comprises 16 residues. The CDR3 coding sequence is TGTGCCAGCAGTTTCAAGAGGATCGAGGAGAGGACTGAAGCTTTCTTT. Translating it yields CASSFKRIEERTEAFF.

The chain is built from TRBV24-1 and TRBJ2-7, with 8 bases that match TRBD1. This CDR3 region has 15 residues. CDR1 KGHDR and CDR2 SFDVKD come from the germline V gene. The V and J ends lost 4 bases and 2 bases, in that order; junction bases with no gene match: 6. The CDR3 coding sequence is TGTGCCACCAGTGACGGAGGACAGGGAACCTACGAGCAGTACTTC. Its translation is CATSDGGQGTYEQYF.

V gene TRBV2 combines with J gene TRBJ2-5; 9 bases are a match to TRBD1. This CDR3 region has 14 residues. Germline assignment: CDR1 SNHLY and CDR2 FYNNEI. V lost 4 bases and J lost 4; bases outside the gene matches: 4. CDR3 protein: CASSGRQGGETQYF. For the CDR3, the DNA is TGTGCCAGCAGTGGCAGACAGGGGGGAGAGACCCAGTACTTC.

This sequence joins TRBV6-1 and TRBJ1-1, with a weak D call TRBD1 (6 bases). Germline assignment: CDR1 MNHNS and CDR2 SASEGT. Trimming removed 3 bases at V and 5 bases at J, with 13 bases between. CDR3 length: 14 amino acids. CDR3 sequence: CASSDRTGPTEAFF. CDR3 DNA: TGTGCCAGCAGTGATCGAACAGGGCCGACTGAAGCTTTCTTT.

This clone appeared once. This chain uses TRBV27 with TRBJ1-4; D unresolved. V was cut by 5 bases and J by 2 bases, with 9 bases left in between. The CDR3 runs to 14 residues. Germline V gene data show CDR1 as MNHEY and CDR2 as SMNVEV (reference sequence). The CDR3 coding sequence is TGTGCCAGCAGTCGGGGAGGTACTAATGAAAAACTGTTTTTT. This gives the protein CASSRGGTNEKLFF.

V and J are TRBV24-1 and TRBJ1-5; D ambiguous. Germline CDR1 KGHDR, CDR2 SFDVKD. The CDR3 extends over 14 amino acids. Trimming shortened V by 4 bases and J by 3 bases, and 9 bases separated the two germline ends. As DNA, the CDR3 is TGTGCCACCAGTGACCCGGCGGTCAATCAGCCCCAGCATTTT. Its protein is CATSDPAVNQPQHF.

CDR3 loop: CASGAGGANTGELFF. CDR3 nucleotide sequence: TGTGCCAGCGGGGCAGGGGGTGCAAACACCGGGGAGCTGTTTTTT. The chain joins TRBV2 to TRBJ2-2; 7 bases are a match to TRBD1. The length of the CDR3 is 15 residues. Germline values: CDR1 SNHLY, CDR2 FYNNEI. The V and J ends lost 8 bases and 2 bases, in that order; junction bases with no gene match: 8.

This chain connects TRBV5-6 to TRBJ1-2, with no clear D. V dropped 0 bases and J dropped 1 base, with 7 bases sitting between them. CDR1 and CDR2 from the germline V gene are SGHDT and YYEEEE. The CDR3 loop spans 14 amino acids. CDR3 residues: CASSLDQFNYGYTF. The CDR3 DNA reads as TGTGCCAGCAGCTTGGATCAGTTTAACTATGGCTACACCTTC.

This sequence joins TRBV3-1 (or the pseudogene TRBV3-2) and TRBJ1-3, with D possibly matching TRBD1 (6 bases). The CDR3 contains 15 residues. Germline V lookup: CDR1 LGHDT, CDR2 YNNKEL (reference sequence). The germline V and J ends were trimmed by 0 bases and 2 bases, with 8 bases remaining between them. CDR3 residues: CASSQEQGAGNTIYF. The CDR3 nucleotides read TGTGCCAGCAGCCAAGAACAGGGCGCTGGAAACACCATATATTTT.